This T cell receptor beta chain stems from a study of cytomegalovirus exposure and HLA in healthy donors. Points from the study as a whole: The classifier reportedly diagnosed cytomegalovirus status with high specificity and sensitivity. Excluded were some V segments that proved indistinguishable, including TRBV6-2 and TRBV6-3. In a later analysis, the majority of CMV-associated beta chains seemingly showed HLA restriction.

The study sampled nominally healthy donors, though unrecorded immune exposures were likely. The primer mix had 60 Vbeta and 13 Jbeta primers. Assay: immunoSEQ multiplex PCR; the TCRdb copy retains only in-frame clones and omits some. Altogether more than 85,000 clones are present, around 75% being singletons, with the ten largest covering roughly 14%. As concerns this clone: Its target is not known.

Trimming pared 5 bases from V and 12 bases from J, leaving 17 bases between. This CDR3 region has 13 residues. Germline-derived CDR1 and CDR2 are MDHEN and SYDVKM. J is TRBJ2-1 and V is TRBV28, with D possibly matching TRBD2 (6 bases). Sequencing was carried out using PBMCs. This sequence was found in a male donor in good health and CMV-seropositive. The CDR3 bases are TGTGCCAGCAGTATAACAGGTCTGGGAGGGCAGTTCTTC. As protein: CASSITGLGGQFF.